This TCR beta chain appears in the sequencing data of a study of regulatory T cells in long-lasting Graves disease. The overall study: Graves' patients, diagnosed recently, had received antithyroid drugs under 3 months.

The sample holds many counts of this clonotype. The time point denotes: newly diagnosed GD, antithyroid drugs for less than 3 months. Generation of the TCR library employed RNA extracted from PBMCs. Arm-PCR of CDR3 regions and iRepertoire HTBI primers were used to build TCR beta libraries. In the source study's methods: Gene usage covered 62 TRBV and roughly 13 TRBJ segments. MiXCR, run by TCRdb on the multiplex PCR reads, gives a single entry per CDR3 protein. Clone size and V and J calls follow TCRdb, not the original study. The sample holds 300,000 to 400,000 distinct CDR3 sequences, 18% seen once. The germline V gene encodes CDR1 SGHVS and CDR2 FQNEAQ. The length of the CDR3 is 13 residues. Trimming took 1 base from V and 6 from J, leaving 10 bases between them.

The chain combines TRBV7-8 with TRBJ2-7; TRBD2 is a possible D gene (5 bases). The clonotype originates from a female donor with Graves disease. Sequences were derived from peripheral blood mononuclear cells (PBMCs), sampled at new diagnosis, from a patient treated with antithyroid drugs. DNA of the CDR3: TGTGCCAGCAGCTTAGGAGGGATCGTCGAGCAGTACTTC. This sequence encodes CASSLGGIVEQYF.